This note documents a single T cell receptor (beta chain) sequence. Its target is not known. This sample is part of a study of shared clonotypes between healthy human individuals. Looking at the study overall: CD4 naive and memory got three plates each, CD8 naive two, CD8 memory one.

Only in-frame clones appear in the TCRdb table, and some are missing; sequencing was by immunoSEQ multiplex PCR. The table lists 1.4 million to 1.5 million clones, approximately 97% of them singletons. V lost 4 bases and J 0 bases, leaving 17 bases between the germline ends. The CDR3 is 16 amino acids. Germline values: CDR1 SGHDT, CDR2 YYEEEE. Overall study results and limits: Specimens sampled were limited to blood, with tissue repertoires likely differing.

The authors divided CD4+ cells into CD45RA+ naive and CD45RA-negative memory subsets. This receptor was obtained from a man aged 25 to 45 in good health. Specimen: naive CD4+ T cells sorted from blood. This sample's subset: CD45RA+ positively selected. This chain connects TRBV5-6 to TRBJ2-7; weak D call: TRBD2 (5 bases). CDR3 DNA sequence: TGTGCCAGCAGCCTGGGCGGAGCGGACCCCTCCTACGAGCAGTACTTC. This gives the protein CASSLGGADPSYEQYF.